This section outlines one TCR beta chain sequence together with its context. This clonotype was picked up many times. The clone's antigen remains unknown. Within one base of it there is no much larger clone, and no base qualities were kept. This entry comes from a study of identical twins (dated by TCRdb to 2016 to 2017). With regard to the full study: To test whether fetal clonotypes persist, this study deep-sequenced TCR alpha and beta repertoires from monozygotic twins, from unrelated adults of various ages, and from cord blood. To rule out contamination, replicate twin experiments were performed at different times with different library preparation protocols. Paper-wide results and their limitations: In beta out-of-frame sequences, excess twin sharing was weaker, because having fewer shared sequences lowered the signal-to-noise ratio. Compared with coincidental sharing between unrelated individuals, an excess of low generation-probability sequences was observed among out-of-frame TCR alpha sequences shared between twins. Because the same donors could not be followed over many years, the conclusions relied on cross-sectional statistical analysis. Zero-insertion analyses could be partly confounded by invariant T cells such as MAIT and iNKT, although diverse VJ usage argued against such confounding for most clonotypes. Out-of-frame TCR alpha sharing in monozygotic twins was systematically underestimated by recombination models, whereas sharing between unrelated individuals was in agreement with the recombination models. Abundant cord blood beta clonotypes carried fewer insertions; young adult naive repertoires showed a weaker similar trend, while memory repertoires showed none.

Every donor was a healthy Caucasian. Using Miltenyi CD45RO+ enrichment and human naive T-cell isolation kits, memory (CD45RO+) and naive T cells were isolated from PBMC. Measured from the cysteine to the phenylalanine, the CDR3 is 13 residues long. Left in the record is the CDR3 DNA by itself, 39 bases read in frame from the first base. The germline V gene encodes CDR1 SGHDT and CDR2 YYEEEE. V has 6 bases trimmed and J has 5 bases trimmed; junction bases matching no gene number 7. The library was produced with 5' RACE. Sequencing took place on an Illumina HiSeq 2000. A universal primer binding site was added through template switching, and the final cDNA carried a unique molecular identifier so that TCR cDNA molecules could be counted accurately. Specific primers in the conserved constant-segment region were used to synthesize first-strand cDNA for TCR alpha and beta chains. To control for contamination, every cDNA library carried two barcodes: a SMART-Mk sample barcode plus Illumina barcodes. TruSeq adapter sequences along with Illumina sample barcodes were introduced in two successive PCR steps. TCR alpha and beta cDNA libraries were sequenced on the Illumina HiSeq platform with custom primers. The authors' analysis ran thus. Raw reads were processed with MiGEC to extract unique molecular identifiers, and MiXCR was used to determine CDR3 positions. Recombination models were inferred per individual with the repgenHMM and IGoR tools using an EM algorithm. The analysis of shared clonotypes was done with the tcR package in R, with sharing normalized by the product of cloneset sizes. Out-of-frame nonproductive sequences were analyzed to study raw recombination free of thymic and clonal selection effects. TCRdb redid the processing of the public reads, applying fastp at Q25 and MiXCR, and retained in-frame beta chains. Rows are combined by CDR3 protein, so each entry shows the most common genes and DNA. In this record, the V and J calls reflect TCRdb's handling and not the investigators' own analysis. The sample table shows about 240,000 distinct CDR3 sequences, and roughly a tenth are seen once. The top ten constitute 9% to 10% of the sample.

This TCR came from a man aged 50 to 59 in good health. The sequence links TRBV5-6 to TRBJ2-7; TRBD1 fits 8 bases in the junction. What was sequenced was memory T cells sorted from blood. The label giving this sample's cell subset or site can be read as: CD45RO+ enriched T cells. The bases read TGTGCCAGCACCAAGGACAGGGCCGACGAGCAGTACTTC. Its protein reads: CASTKDRADEQYF.